The entry that follows covers one T cell receptor beta chain sequence. The sample is drawn from a study of shared clonotypes between healthy human individuals. Some clones are missing from TCRdb's copy, which holds only in-frame ones; the method was immunoSEQ multiplex PCR. Of some 2.1 million clones in the sample, over 85% were seen once. The CDR3 is 12 amino acids. The germline CDR1 and CDR2 sequences are SGHTA and FQGNSA. The V and J ends lost 1 base and 7 bases respectively, with 8 bases between them. The source of this sequence is a man younger than 35 in good health. The genes are TRBV7-2 and TRBJ2-7, with D possibly being TRBD2 (6 bases). The material sequenced was naive CD4+ T cells sorted from blood. Noted subset: CD45RA+ positively selected. The CDR3 spells CASSLGGAEQYF. CDR3 nucleotide sequence: TGTGCCAGCAGCTTAGGCGGGGCTGAGCAGTACTTC.